A selection of T cell receptor beta chains follows, all from one sample in a study of blood T cell repertoires in COVID-19. TCRdb's copy holds only in-frame clones and misses some; the assay was immunoSEQ multiplex PCR. In the table there are roughly 59,000 clones, about three quarters of which are singletons. The specimen was peripheral blood. Receptors originate from an older man with acute or convalescent COVID-19. Both conserved end residues are trimmed from each CDR3.

>TRBJ2-5|TRBV9
ASSVLIGETQY
>TRBJ1-2|TRBV10-2
ASLRDSYGYT
>TRBJ2-2|TRBV5-6
ASSLELAGGLAGELF
>TRBJ2-3|TRBV5-5
ASSLSTSTDTQY
>TRBJ1-5|TRBV2
ASSVRQGPNQPQH
>TRBJ1-3|TRBV5-1
ASSLESGTGAGNTIY
>TRBJ1-5|TRBV2
ASSLQGSQPQH
>TRBJ1-1|TRBV4-1
ASSQEWQAMNTEAF
>TRBJ2-3|TRBV5-4
ASRRAGGTDTQY
>TRBJ2-5|TRBV18
ASSRGTLKETQY
>TRBJ2-1|TRBV27
ASSLWAYNEQF
>TRBJ2-5|TRBV9
ASSTRTSGGAETQY
>TRBJ1-1|TRBV7-9
ASTFTEGTEAF
>TRBJ1-5|TRBV7-2
ASSFDSFNQPQH
>TRBJ2-5|TRBV10-3
AIGLGQETQY
>TRBJ2-2|TRBV7-2
ASSRTSEGGELF
>TRBJ2-1|TRBV7-2
ASRRTSGIPDNEQF
>TRBJ2-1|TRBV27
ASSFGTADNEQF
>TRBJ1-4|TRBV7-2
ASSFDRGTNEKLF
>TRBJ1-2|TRBV19
ASRGDTNYGYT
>TRBJ2-3|TRBV6-2/TRBV6-3
ASSPVGGRTDTQY
>TRBJ2-1|TRBV7-3
ASSLRAGGSFDNEQF
>TRBJ1-5|TRBV11-2
ASSLDRDQPQH
>TRBJ1-5|TRBV7-2
ASSQPGSPNQPQH
>TRBJ1-1|TRBV15
ATSRTKQRNTEAF
>TRBJ1-1|TRBV6-5
ASSYSWQNTEAF
>TRBJ1-4|TRBV3-1/TRBV3-2
ASSLETGGLNEKLF
>TRBJ2-7|TRBV28
ASSFVLGEGSYEQY
>TRBJ2-1|TRBV3-1/TRBV3-2
ASSQGRTGQF
>TRBJ1-1|TRBV4-1
ASSRDSRNTEAF
>TRBJ2-1|TRBV4-1
ASSQARGNEQF